This TCR beta chain was documented in a study of T cell repertoires in cytomegalovirus infection. Study details: It was recently identified HLA-C-restricted and well-studied HLA-B-restricted CMV epitopes that the study used.

Each CDR3 protein is one row after TCRdb ran MiXCR on the reads. The sample gives about 340,000 distinct CDR3 sequences, roughly 29% of which show up once; about 19% is in the top ten. This clonotype came up a few times. Its antigen is still unknown. The CDR3 sequence is 16 residues long. V shed 1 base and J shed 0 bases, with 10 bases lying between them. The clonotype comes from a human donor in good health (CMV status not recorded). Some clones in this sample may be carry-over from other donors' samples. V gene TRBV12-3 or TRBV12-4 combines with J gene TRBJ1-3, with D hard to call. This material consisted of cultured PBMCs, taken from culture after CMV antigen stimulation. CDR3 protein: CASSLDGYSSGNTIYF. The DNA of the CDR3 is TGTGCCAGCAGTTTAGACGGATATTCCTCTGGAAACACCATATATTTT.